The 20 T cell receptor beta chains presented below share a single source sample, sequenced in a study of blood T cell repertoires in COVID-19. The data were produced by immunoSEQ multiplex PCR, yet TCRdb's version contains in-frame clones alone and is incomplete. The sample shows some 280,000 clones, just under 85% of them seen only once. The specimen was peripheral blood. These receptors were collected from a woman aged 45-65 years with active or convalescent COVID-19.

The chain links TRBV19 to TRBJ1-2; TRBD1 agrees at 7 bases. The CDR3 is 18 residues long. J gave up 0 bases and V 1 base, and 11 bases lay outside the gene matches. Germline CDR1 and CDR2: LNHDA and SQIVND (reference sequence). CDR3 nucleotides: TGTGCCAGTAGTATAGGGATCTTTACCGGGACAGCTAACTATGGCTACACCTTC. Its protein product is CASSIGIFTGTANYGYTF. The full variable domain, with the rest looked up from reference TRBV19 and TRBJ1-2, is DGGITQSPKYLFRKEGQNVTLSCEQNLNHDAMYWYRQDPGQGLRLIYYSQIVNDFQKGDIAEGYSVSREKKESFPLTVTSAQKNPTAFYLCASSIGIFTGTANYGYTFGSGTRLTVV.

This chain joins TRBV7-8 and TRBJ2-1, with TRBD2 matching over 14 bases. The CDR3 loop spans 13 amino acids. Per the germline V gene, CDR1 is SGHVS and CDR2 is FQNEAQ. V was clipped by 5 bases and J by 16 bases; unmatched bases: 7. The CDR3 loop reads CASSPGLAGVRFF. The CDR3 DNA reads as TGTGCCAGCAGCCCGGGACTAGCGGGAGTACGCTTCTTC.

CDR3 amino acids: CASSLGQGGKLFF. The CDR3 DNA reads as TGTGCCAGCAGTTTGGGGCAGGGGGGAAAACTGTTTTTT. The chain has TRBV28 and TRBJ1-4; 7 bases map to TRBD1. Losses at the gene ends were 3 bases for V and 10 bases for J; bases not matched to a gene: 5. CDR3 length: 13 amino acids. Looked up from germline, CDR1 is MDHEN and CDR2 is SYDVKM.

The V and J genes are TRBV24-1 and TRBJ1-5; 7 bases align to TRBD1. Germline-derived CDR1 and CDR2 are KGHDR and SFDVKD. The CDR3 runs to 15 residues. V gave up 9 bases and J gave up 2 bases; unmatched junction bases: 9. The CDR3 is CATGAGGVGNQPQHF. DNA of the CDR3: TGTGCCACCGGGGCAGGGGGTGTCGGCAATCAGCCCCAGCATTTT.

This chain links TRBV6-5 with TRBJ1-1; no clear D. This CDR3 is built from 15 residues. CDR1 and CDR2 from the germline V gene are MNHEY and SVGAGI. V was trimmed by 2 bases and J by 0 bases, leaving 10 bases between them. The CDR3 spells CASSYARGLNTEAFF. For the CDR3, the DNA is TGTGCCAGCAGTTACGCCCGGGGTTTGAACACTGAAGCTTTCTTT.

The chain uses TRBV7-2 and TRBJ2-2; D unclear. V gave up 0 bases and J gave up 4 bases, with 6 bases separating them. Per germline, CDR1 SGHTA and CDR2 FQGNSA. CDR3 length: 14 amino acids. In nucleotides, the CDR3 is TGTGCCAGCAGCTTAGCTGAGCCCACCGGGGAGCTGTTTTTT. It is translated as CASSLAEPTGELFF.

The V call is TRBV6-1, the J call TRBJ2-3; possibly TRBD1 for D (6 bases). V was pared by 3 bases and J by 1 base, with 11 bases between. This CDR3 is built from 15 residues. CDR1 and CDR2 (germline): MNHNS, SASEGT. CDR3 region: CASSDRNRGTDTQYF. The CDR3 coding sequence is TGTGCCAGCAGTGATAGGAACAGGGGCACAGATACGCAGTATTTT.

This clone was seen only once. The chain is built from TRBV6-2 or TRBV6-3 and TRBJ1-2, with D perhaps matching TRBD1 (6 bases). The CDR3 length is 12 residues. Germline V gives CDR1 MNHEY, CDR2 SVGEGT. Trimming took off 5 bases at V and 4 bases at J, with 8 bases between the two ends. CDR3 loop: CASSQQGYGYTF. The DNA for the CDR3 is TGTGCCAGCAGTCAACAGGGCTATGGCTACACCTTC.

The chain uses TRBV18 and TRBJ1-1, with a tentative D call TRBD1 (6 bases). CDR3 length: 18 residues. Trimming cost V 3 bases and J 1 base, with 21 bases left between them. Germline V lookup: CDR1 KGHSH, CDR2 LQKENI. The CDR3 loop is CASSPYMGAQESNTEAFF. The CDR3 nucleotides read TGTGCCAGCTCACCGTACATGGGGGCGCAGGAATCGAACACTGAAGCTTTCTTT.

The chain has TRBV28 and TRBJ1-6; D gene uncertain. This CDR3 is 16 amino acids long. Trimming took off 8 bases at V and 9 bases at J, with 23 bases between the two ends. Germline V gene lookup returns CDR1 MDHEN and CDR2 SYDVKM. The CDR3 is CASERELQLSRSPLHF. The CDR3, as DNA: TGTGCCAGCGAGAGGGAGCTCCAGCTAAGTCGTTCACCCCTCCACTTT.

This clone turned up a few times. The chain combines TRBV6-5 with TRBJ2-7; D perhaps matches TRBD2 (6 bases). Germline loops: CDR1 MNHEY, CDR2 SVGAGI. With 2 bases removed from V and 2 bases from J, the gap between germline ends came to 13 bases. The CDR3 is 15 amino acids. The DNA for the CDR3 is TGTGCCAGCAGTTACGGCGGGGAAAGGACCTACGAGCAGTACTTC. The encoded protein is CASSYGGERTYEQYF.

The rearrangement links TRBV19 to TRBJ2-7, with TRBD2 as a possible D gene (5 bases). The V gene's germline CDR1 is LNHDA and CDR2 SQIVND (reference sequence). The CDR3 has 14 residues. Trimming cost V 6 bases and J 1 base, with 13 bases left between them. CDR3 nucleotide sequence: TGTGCCAGTAGCCTCTCGACTAATTCCTACGAGCAGTACTTC. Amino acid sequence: CASSLSTNSYEQYF.

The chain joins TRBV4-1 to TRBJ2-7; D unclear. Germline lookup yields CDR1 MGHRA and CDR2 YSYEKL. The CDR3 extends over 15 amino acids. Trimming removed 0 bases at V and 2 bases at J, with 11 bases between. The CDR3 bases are TGCGCCAGCAGCCAAGATTTACGGCTAGCCTACGAGCAGTACTTC. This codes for CASSQDLRLAYEQYF.

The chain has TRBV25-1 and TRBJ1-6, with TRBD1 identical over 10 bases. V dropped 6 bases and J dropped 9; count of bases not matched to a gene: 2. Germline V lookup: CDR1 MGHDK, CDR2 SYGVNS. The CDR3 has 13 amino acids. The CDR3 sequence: CASSRDRGSPLHF. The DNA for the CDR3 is TGTGCCAGCAGCCGGGACAGGGGTTCACCCCTCCACTTT.

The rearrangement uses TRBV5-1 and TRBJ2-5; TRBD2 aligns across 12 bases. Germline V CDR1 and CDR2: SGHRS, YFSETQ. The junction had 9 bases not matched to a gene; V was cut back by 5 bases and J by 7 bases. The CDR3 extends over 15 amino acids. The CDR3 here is CASSQTSGSGGTQYF. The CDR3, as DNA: TGCGCCAGCAGTCAGACTAGCGGGAGCGGAGGGACCCAGTACTTC.

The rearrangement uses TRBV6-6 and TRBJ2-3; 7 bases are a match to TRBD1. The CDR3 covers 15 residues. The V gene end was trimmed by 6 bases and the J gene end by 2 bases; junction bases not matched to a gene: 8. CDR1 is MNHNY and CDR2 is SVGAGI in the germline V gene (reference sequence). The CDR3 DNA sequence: TGTGCCAGCAGCCTCCGACAGGGATCCACAGATACGCAGTATTTT. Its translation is CASSLRQGSTDTQYF.

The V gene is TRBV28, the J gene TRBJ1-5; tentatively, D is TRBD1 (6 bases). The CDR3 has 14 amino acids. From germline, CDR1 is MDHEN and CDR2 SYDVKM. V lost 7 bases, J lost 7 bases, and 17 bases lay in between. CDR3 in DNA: TGTGCCAGCACCGGGGGGGGCAATAGACAGCCCCAGCATTTT. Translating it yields CASTGGGNRQPQHF.

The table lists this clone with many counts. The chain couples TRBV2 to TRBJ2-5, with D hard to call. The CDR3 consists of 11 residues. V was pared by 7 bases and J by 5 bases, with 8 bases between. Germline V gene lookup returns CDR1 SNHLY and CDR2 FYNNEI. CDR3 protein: CASTEVETQYF. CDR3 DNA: TGTGCCAGCACCGAGGTGGAGACCCAGTACTTC.

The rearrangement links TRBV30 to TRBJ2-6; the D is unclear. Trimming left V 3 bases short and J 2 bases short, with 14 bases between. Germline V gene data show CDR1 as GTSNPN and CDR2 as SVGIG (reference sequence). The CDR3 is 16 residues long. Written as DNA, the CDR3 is TGTGCCTGGAGCGCCCTAGAGGTCACTGGGGCCAACGTCCTGACTTTC. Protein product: CAWSALEVTGANVLTF. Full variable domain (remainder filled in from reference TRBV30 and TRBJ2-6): SQTIHQWPATLVQPVGSPLSLECTVEGTSNPNLYWYRQAAGRGLQLLFYSVGIGQISSEVPQNLSASRPQDRQFILSSKKLLLSDSGFYLCAWSALEVTGANVLTFGAGSRLTVL.

CDR3 amino acids: CASTPSGAGNTIYF. Written as DNA, the CDR3 is TGTGCCAGCACCCCCTCCGGGGCTGGAAACACCATATATTTT. This chain uses TRBV28 with TRBJ1-3, with D uncertain. Trimming removed 7 bases from V and 2 bases from J, with 12 bases in between. This CDR3 contains 14 residues. Germline V gene lookup returns CDR1 MDHEN and CDR2 SYDVKM.